The clone carrying this T cell receptor (beta chain) was recorded at least ten times. The target antigen is unknown. This sample was included in a study of blood T cells in healthy people across ages. The study's findings and limits: PBMCs went unsorted, and a conclusive naive versus antigen-experienced comparison was therefore prevented. Both higher diversity and more naive CD4+ cells marked long-lived donors when set against aged donors. Considered underestimates were the diversity estimates obtained from one million T cells.

Primed by a sample-barcoded 5' primer and a J-beta primer mix, a second PCR proceeded for about 6 to 11 cycles. The authors tagged each cDNA molecule using a template-switch adaptor with 12 random nucleotides. One entry per CDR3 protein, called by TCRdb with MiXCR from the 5' RACE reads. This table has 870,000 or so distinct CDR3 sequences, more than 25% appearing once. The origin of this receptor is an elderly woman in good health. Specimen: blood.

The CDR3 loop is CASSRGRSQYF. Here the CDR3 DNA reads TGTGCCAGCAGCCGGGGTCGGTCCCAGTACTTC. The chain is built from TRBV11-1 and TRBJ2-5, with D tentatively TRBD2 (5 bases). CDR3 size: 11 residues. The V end was cut by 5 bases, the J end by 9 bases, with 10 bases between. Germline V gene data show CDR1 as SGHAT and CDR2 as FQDESV (reference sequence).